This T cell receptor (beta chain) emerged from a study of T cell repertoires in cytomegalovirus infection. Whole-study context: Recently identified HLA-C-restricted CMV epitopes were used, and well-studied HLA-B-restricted CMV epitopes were used as well. The public TCR beta signatures pointed to both CMV infection and matching HLA type. Study-level points and caveats: The response measured ex vivo was dominated by TCR beta clonotypes (HLA-C-restricted and CMV-specific). Pooled public TCR beta family frequency picked out CMV carriers with the relevant HLA.

TCRdb re-called the reads with MiXCR, one entry per CDR3 protein. The sample has approximately 110,000 distinct CDR3 sequences, around 30% seen once. As for this clonotype: Its antigen is still unknown.

The CDR3 has 18 residues. Germline CDR1 reads LNHDA; CDR2 reads SQIVND (reference sequence). J lost 2 bases, V lost 5 bases, and 14 bases had no gene match. The clonotype originates from a human donor in good health (CMV status not recorded). Some clones in this sample may be carry-over from other donors' samples. The chain combines TRBV19 with TRBJ1-5, with 8 bases fitting TRBD1. This material consisted of CD8+ T cells from cultured PBMCs, taken from culture after CMV antigen stimulation. The CDR3 region has the DNA TGTGCCAGTAGTCCCCGAGGACAGGGCCGGGCTGGCAATCAGCCCCAGCATTTT. As protein: CASSPRGQGRAGNQPQHF.